This TCR beta chain came from a study of cytomegalovirus exposure and HLA in healthy donors. This clone came up a few times. Primers for the PCR totalled 60 Vbeta and 13 Jbeta. This table comes from immunoSEQ multiplex PCR, and its TCRdb copy is limited to in-frame clones, with some not included. The table has 150,000 to 200,000 clones, approximately 73% seen once; the top ten hold 2% to 2.5%. Germline V gives CDR1 LGHNA, CDR2 YNFKEQ. The ends lost 1 base at V and 4 bases at J; junction bases unmatched: 4. The CDR3 is 16 amino acids. The source is a young woman in good health and CMV-seropositive. V usage is TRBV4-2 and J usage is TRBJ2-3; 11 bases match TRBD1. The sequenced material came from PBMCs. This CDR3 is CASSQVPGQGADTQYF. The DNA for the CDR3 is TGTGCCAGCAGCCAAGTCCCGGGACAGGGGGCAGATACGCAGTATTTT.